The next 15 T cell receptor beta chains were all read from a single sample in a study of radiotherapy plus CTLA-4 blockade in lung cancer (dated by TCRdb to 2016 to 2019). Receptor amplification or capture employed the immunoSEQ multiplex PCR assay. TCRdb stores this immuneACCESS table with in-frame sequences only. Part of the clones is absent; in the studies checked, under half of the shortfall reflects unresolved V genes, and no reason is known for the rest. This sample is represented by around 40,000 clones; more than 65% of them were singletons. The biggest ten clones account for roughly 10% of the sample. The sequenced sample was peripheral blood, obtained from a patient treated with radiotherapy plus ipilimumab. The receptors here all came from a human donor with non-small cell lung cancer who had stable disease on radiotherapy plus ipilimumab.

This clone was seen a few times. In DNA, the CDR3 is TGTGCCTGGGTTGCGGGGGGCCTGACTGAAGCTTTCTTT. It specifies CAWVAGGLTEAFF. This chain uses TRBV30 with TRBJ1-1; D might be TRBD1 (6 bases). With 5 bases removed from V and 5 bases from J, the gap between germline ends came to 15 bases. Germline CDR1 is GTSNPN and CDR2 is SVGIG (reference sequence). The CDR3 sequence is 13 residues long.

The V call is TRBV5-4, the J call TRBJ1-6, with D unclear. V was cut by 4 bases and J by 8 bases, with 25 bases left in between. Germline loops: CDR1 SGHNT, CDR2 YYREEE (reference sequence). The CDR3 totals 18 residues. The CDR3, as DNA: TGTGCCAGCAGCCCCTCAGTCCGGGGAGCCTTTGTCGATTCACCCCTCCACTTT. It encodes CASSPSVRGAFVDSPLHF.

The chain carries TRBV7-6 and TRBJ1-3; the D gene is possibly TRBD1 (6 bases). The V end lost 3 bases, the J end lost 1 base, and 10 bases lay between the germline ends. Per germline, CDR1 SGHVS and CDR2 FNYEAQ. The CDR3 extends over 15 amino acids. The CDR3 loop reads CASSLGAFSGNTIYF. The CDR3 DNA follows: TGTGCCAGCAGCTTGGGGGCCTTTTCTGGAAACACCATATATTTT. The full variable domain, in which reference TRBV7-6 and TRBJ1-3 provide the parts outside the CDR3, is GAGVSQSPRYKVTKRGQDVALRCDPISGHVSLYWYRQALGQGPEFLTYFNYEAQQDKSGLPNDRFSAERPEGSISTLTIQRTEQRDSAMYRCASSLGAFSGNTIYFGEGSWLTVV.

The genes are TRBV5-4 and TRBJ2-5, with TRBD2 matching 7 bases. The CDR3 totals 14 residues. CDR1 is SGHNT and CDR2 is YYREEE in the germline V gene (reference sequence). V was clipped by 4 bases and J by 5 bases; unmatched bases: 8. For the CDR3, the DNA is TGTGCCAGCAGCCCGCCCAGCGGGGAGGAGACCCAGTACTTC. Protein sequence: CASSPPSGEETQYF.

This rearrangement joins TRBV27 to TRBJ2-5; TRBD2 might be the D (6 bases). Trimming shortened V by 8 bases and J by 14 bases, and 24 bases separated the two germline ends. Germline V gives CDR1 MNHEY, CDR2 SMNVEV (reference sequence). The CDR3 consists of 13 residues. Written as DNA, the CDR3 is TGTGCCAGCCATAGGCGGGGCACGGCGTTTTTTTACTTC. It yields the protein CASHRRGTAFFYF.

This rearrangement joins TRBV6-1 to TRBJ2-2; 7 positions agree with TRBD1. The germline CDR1 and CDR2 sequences are MNHNS and SASEGT. The CDR3 loop spans 15 amino acids. Trimming removed 11 bases from V and 1 base from J; junction bases left unmatched: 10. The CDR3 bases are TGTGCCGGCCTGGGGCGGACAGGGAACACCGGGGAGCTGTTTTTT. It encodes CAGLGRTGNTGELFF.

The chain is built from TRBV7-3 and TRBJ1-6, with TRBD1 matching over 9 bases. V lost 0 bases to trimming and J lost 10 bases; unmatched junction nucleotides: 4. CDR1 SGHTA and CDR2 FQGTGA come from the germline V gene. The CDR3 sequence is 15 residues long. The DNA of the CDR3 is TGTGCCAGCAGCTTAACGGACAGGGGAAGGTCACCCCTCCACTTT. It codes for CASSLTDRGRSPLHF.

This rearrangement joins TRBV4-1 to TRBJ2-1, with a tentative D call TRBD2 (5 bases). The V gene's germline CDR1 is MGHRA and CDR2 YSYEKL. The CDR3 runs to 17 residues. V was trimmed by 2 bases and J by 0 bases, leaving 14 bases between them. As DNA, the CDR3 is TGCGCCAGCAGCCAAAAGGGAGCGCCGAGCTCCTACAATGAGCAGTTCTTC. Amino acid sequence: CASSQKGAPSSYNEQFF.

This clone was seen only once. CDR3 sequence: CASSPTSGGGTQYF. The CDR3, as DNA: TGTGCCAGCAGCCCCACTAGCGGGGGTGGGACCCAGTACTTC. This chain uses TRBV6-1 with TRBJ2-5; TRBD2 agrees at 11 bases. This CDR3 comprises 14 residues. The ends lost 6 bases at V and 7 bases at J; junction bases unmatched: 7. Germline loops: CDR1 MNHNS, CDR2 SASEGT.

This rearrangement joins TRBV6-6 to TRBJ1-1, with TRBD1 matching 9 bases. Germline V CDR1 and CDR2: MNHNY, SVGAGI (reference sequence). V was clipped by 6 bases and J by 4 bases; unmatched bases: 3. The CDR3 sequence is 13 residues long. The CDR3 spells CASSGQGTTEAFF. The CDR3 nucleotides read TGTGCCAGCAGCGGACAGGGGACCACTGAAGCTTTCTTT.

The chain links TRBV5-1 to TRBJ1-3; D might be TRBD1 (6 bases). CDR1 is SGHRS and CDR2 is YFSETQ in the germline V gene. Trimming took 4 bases from V and 2 from J, leaving 19 bases between them. CDR3 length equals 17 residues. DNA of the CDR3: TGCGCCAGCAGCCTGGGGACATTGGTCGGAGCTGGAAACACCATATATTTT. Protein sequence: CASSLGTLVGAGNTIYF.

The rearrangement joins TRBV7-6 to TRBJ1-4; unclear D gene. Trimming took 5 bases from V and 8 from J, leaving 18 bases between them. The germline V gene has CDR1 SGHVS and CDR2 FNYEAQ. This CDR3 is built from 15 residues. The DNA for the CDR3 is TGTGCCAGCAGCCCCCCGGGTCCCCTCGGGGAAAAACTGTTTTTT. It encodes CASSPPGPLGEKLFF.

This chain joins TRBV7-9 and TRBJ2-1; D perhaps matches TRBD2 (6 bases). This CDR3 has 15 residues. In germline, CDR1 is SEHNR, CDR2 FQNEAQ (reference sequence). The V end was cut by 8 bases, the J end by 3 bases, with 17 bases between. As DNA, the CDR3 is TGTGCCAGCGGGTCCCTTAGCGGCCTCTACAATGAGCAGTTCTTC. Its protein is CASGSLSGLYNEQFF.

V gene TRBV7-9 combines with J gene TRBJ1-6; a possible D gene is TRBD1 (5 bases). The CDR3 has 12 amino acids. CDR1 is SEHNR and CDR2 is FQNEAQ in the germline V gene (reference sequence). V was cut by 5 bases and J by 9 bases, with 8 bases left in between. CDR3 bases: TGTGCCAGCAGCCGCCAGGGTTCACCCCTCCACTTT. As protein: CASSRQGSPLHF.

The rearrangement joins TRBV7-9 to TRBJ1-5; D gene unclear. V gave up 5 bases and J gave up 3 bases, with 8 bases separating them. The germline CDR1 and CDR2 sequences are SEHNR and FQNEAQ (reference sequence). The CDR3 loop spans 13 amino acids. The CDR3 DNA follows: TGTGCCAGCAGCCTCGCGGCCAATCAGCCCCAGCATTTT. Translated: CASSLAANQPQHF.